The 6 T cell receptor beta chains reported below all come from one sample, sequenced in a study of cytomegalovirus exposure and HLA in healthy donors. Primers for the PCR totalled 60 Vbeta and 13 Jbeta. The method was immunoSEQ multiplex PCR; TCRdb's version includes in-frame clones alone and lacks a portion of them. The sample consists of over 50,000 clones, over 75% of them appearing once. The source material was PBMCs. These receptors were obtained from a man between 18 and 35 years old in good health and CMV-seronegative.

In regard to this clone: Other DNA sequences within the sample encode an identical CDR3. The chain carries TRBV30 and TRBJ1-5; TRBD1 matches 7 bases. This CDR3 region has 13 residues. Germline V gene data show CDR1 as GTSNPN and CDR2 as SVGIG (reference sequence). Trimming cost V 5 bases and J 4 bases; bases outside gene matches: 5. CDR3 region: CAWATGSNQPQHF. The CDR3 DNA reads TGTGCCTGGGCGACAGGGAGTAATCAGCCCCAGCATTTT.

V is TRBV10-2 and J is TRBJ2-3; 8 bases are shared with TRBD1. The V gene end was trimmed by 7 bases and the J gene end by 6 bases; junction bases not matched to a gene: 6. The CDR3 extends over 13 amino acids. The V gene's germline CDR1 is WSHSY and CDR2 SAAADI. CDR3 amino acids: CASTWTGPDTQYF. As DNA, the CDR3 is TGCGCCAGCACCTGGACAGGGCCGGATACGCAGTATTTT.

This sequence joins TRBV6-5 and TRBJ2-2, with TRBD2 as a possible D gene (5 bases). Germline V CDR1 and CDR2: MNHEY, SVGAGI. The ends were cut back, 0 bases at V and 7 bases at J, with 9 bases in the middle. The CDR3 consists of 14 residues. DNA of the CDR3: TGTGCCAGCAGTTACTCAGAGGGCATCGGGGAGCTGTTTTTT. It codes for CASSYSEGIGELFF.

This chain links TRBV6-1 with TRBJ2-7, with TRBD1 as a possible D gene (5 bases). CDR3 length equals 15 residues. Germline V gives CDR1 MNHNS, CDR2 SASEGT. Trimming shortened V by 7 bases and J by 2 bases, and 18 bases separated the two germline ends. The CDR3 DNA is TGTGCCAGCATGGTATCAGGGCTATCCGCCTACGAGCAGTACTTC. Its translation: CASMVSGLSAYEQYF.

J is TRBJ2-3 and V is TRBV9; 8 nucleotides match TRBD2. Germline-derived CDR1 and CDR2 are SGDLS and YYNGEE. J gave up 1 base and V 9 bases, and 4 bases lay outside the gene matches. This CDR3 spans 13 amino acids. The CDR3 reads CATSTSGTDTQYF. The CDR3 DNA reads TGTGCCACATCGACTAGCGGCACAGATACGCAGTATTTT.

The rearrangement joins TRBV7-2 to TRBJ2-1; D is ambiguous. Germline lookup yields CDR1 SGHTA and CDR2 FQGNSA. Deletions cut 1 base from V and 7 bases from J, with 8 bases between. This CDR3 is 13 amino acids long. CDR3 region: CASSLEFGNEQFF. For the CDR3, the DNA is TGTGCCAGCAGCTTAGAATTCGGGAATGAGCAGTTCTTC.